This T cell receptor beta chain was obtained from a study of Ad26.COV2.S vaccination and SARS-CoV-2 variants. Overall study: Donor was one of the participants in the Ad26.COV2.S arm of the COV1001 trial.

Some clones are missing from TCRdb's copy, which holds only in-frame ones; the method was immunoSEQ multiplex PCR. The sample records a few hundred thousand clones, 87% being singletons. CDR1 and CDR2 (germline): MNHEY, SVGAGI. The ends were cut back, 2 bases at V and 2 bases at J, with 9 bases in the middle. The CDR3 is 15 amino acids. A note on this clone: The antigen is not known.

Regarding the study as a whole: TCR breadth and depth estimates may have understated total T cell responses. Marked by substantial breadth, spike-specific CD8+ and CD4+ T cell responses were reportedly seen after vaccination.

Treatment described: around 19 received Ad26.COV2.S at low or high dose, single or two shots; roughly five received placebo; per-sample allocation not given. Sampling occurred on day 63 after the first vaccine or placebo injection. Vaccination employed an Ad26 vector expressing the Wuhan-strain SARS-CoV-2 spike. This material consisted of peripheral blood, taken in a trial of Ad26.COV2.S vaccine versus placebo. The chain uses TRBV6-5 and TRBJ1-4; a possible D gene is TRBD1 (5 bases). The sequence was obtained from a person between 18 and 65 years old who received the Ad26.COV2.S COVID-19 vaccine or a placebo. The CDR3 bases are TGTGCCAGCAGTTACGTTCAGGGTACTAATGAAAAACTGTTTTTT. Translation: CASSYVQGTNEKLFF.